This T cell receptor beta chain came from a study of blood T cell repertoires in COVID-19. Trimming pared 0 bases from V and 3 bases from J, leaving 6 bases between. The CDR3 sequence is 14 residues long. Germline CDR1 MNHEY, CDR2 SVGAGI. Assay used: immunoSEQ multiplex PCR; TCRdb lists only in-frame clones, some missing. The sample holds approximately 120,000 clones, around 86% seen once. V gene TRBV6-5 combines with J gene TRBJ1-5; TRBD1 is a possible D gene (5 bases). The TCR sequence derives from a man younger than 45 who had recovered from COVID-19. Material for sequencing was PBMCs or T cells enriched from blood (not recorded which). CDR3 coding DNA: TGTGCCAGCAGTTACTCAGGGGACAATCAGCCCCAGCATTTT. Translation gives CASSYSGDNQPQHF.